This passage covers 9 T cell receptor beta chains from one sample sequenced in a study of blood T cells in healthy people across ages. It was with a sample-barcoded 5' primer and a J-beta primer mix that a second PCR of roughly 6 to 12 cycles was run. MiXCR was run by TCRdb on the 5' RACE reads, yielding one entry per CDR3 protein. The sample has more than 650,000 distinct CDR3 sequences, roughly 25% seen once. The same sample was also studied in work on T cells of mothers and their children.

The specimen was blood. These TCRs come from a boy aged 5 to 17 in good health.

The rearrangement uses TRBV3-1 and TRBJ1-2, with D possibly matching TRBD1 (5 bases). V lost 3 bases and J lost 8, with 13 bases in between. CDR3 size: 13 residues. The germline gives CDR1 LGHDT, CDR2 YNNKEL (reference sequence). The CDR3 sequence is CASSQTRGEGYTF. DNA of the CDR3: TGTGCCAGCAGCCAGACACGGGGCGAGGGCTACACCTTC. Looking up the rest from reference TRBV3-1 and TRBJ1-2 gives the full variable domain: DTAVSQTPKYLVTQMGNDKSIKCEQNLGHDTMYWYKQDSKKFLKIMFSYNNKELIINETVPNRFSPKSPDKAHLNLHINSLELGDSAVYFCASSQTRGEGYTFGSGTRLTVV.

This sequence joins TRBV6-1 and TRBJ2-1; no definite D call. Matching the DNA end better, TRBJ2-7 makes the J call doubtful. Germline assignment: CDR1 MNHNS and CDR2 SASEGT. The CDR3 is made up of 13 amino acids. Here the CDR3 reads CASSEGYAYEQYF. Here the CDR3 DNA reads TGTGCCAGCAGTGAGGGGTATGCCTACGAGCAGTACTTC.

The gene calls are TRBV5-1 and TRBJ2-1; D is possibly TRBD2 (6 bases). With 2 bases removed from V and 5 bases from J, the gap between germline ends came to 11 bases. The CDR3 contains 14 residues. Germline CDR1 is SGHRS and CDR2 is YFSETQ. The CDR3 spells CASSLWGDNNEQFF. The CDR3 DNA sequence: TGCGCCAGCAGCTTATGGGGGGATAACAATGAGCAGTTCTTC.

The chain is built from TRBV7-2 and TRBJ2-7, with D unresolved. This CDR3 has 15 residues. Germline values: CDR1 SGHTA, CDR2 FQGNSA. Trimming stripped 5 bases from V and 0 bases from J, with 14 bases between. The CDR3 reads CASSPTTRSSYEQYF. The CDR3 DNA reads as TGTGCCAGCAGCCCCACTACCCGTAGCTCCTACGAGCAGTACTTC. Full variable domain (remainder filled in from reference TRBV7-2 and TRBJ2-7): GAGVSQSPSNKVTEKGKDVELRCDPISGHTALYWYRQSLGQGLEFLIYFQGNSAPDKSGLPSDRFSAERTGGSVSTLTIQRTQQEDSAVYLCASSPTTRSSYEQYFGPGTRLTVT.

This clonotype was counted a few times. V usage is TRBV5-1 and J usage is TRBJ2-1, with no clear D. V lost 0 bases and J 9 bases, leaving 13 bases between the germline ends. Germline CDR1 is SGHRS and CDR2 is YFSETQ. The CDR3 spans 14 residues. The CDR3 DNA reads TGCGCCAGCAGCTTGGAGGACCCCTGGGGTGAGCAGTTCTTC. Encoded protein: CASSLEDPWGEQFF.

The V call is TRBV7-2, the J call TRBJ2-7, with 10 nucleotides matching TRBD2. The CDR3 totals 15 residues. Trimming at V came to 5 bases and at J to 6 bases, leaving 10 bases not matched to a gene. CDR1 is SGHTA and CDR2 is FQGNSA in the germline V gene. Here the CDR3 reads CASSPTSGFLSEQYF. CDR3 coding DNA: TGTGCCAGCAGCCCGACTAGCGGGTTCCTCTCCGAGCAGTACTTC.

V gene TRBV29-1 combines with J gene TRBJ2-1; 10 nucleotides match TRBD1. The CDR3 contains 16 residues. CDR1 SQVTM and CDR2 ANQGSEA come from the germline V gene. V was pared by 2 bases and J by 6 bases, with 10 bases of the junction left unmatched. CDR3 loop: CSVEKPGQGRGNEQFF. Written as DNA, the CDR3 is TGCAGCGTTGAAAAGCCGGGACAGGGGAGGGGCAATGAGCAGTTCTTC.

This clonotype was picked up a small number of times. The chain employs TRBV6-5 and TRBJ1-1; TRBD1 might be the D (6 bases). V was trimmed by 4 bases and J by 0 bases, leaving 9 bases between them. Germline CDR1 and CDR2: MNHEY and SVGAGI. The CDR3 extends over 14 amino acids. CDR3 nucleotides: TGTGCCAGCAGTTCGACAGGAGTGAACACTGAAGCTTTCTTT. Translating gives CASSSTGVNTEAFF.

This clonotype was counted a few times. The V and J genes are TRBV7-2 and TRBJ2-5, with 11 bases fitting TRBD1. After removal of 5 bases from V and 0 bases from J, the junction contained 5 bases not matched to a gene. CDR3 length: 16 residues. Germline CDR1 is SGHTA and CDR2 is FQGNSA. In nucleotides, the CDR3 is TGTGCCAGCAGCAGAGGGACAGGGGGGTACCAAGAGACCCAGTACTTC. Translation gives CASSRGTGGYQETQYF.